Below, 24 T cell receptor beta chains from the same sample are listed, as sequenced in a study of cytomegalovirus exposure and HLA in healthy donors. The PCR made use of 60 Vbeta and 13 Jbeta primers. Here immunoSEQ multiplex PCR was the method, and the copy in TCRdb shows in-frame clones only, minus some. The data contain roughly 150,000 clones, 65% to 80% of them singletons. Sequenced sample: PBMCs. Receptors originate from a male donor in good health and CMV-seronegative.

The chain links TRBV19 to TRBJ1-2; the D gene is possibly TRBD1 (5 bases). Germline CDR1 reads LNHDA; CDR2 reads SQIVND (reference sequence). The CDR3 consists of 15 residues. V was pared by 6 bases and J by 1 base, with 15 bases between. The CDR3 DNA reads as TGTGCCAGTAGCTTGAGACAGTCCTTTAACTATGGCTACACCTTC. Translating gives CASSLRQSFNYGYTF.

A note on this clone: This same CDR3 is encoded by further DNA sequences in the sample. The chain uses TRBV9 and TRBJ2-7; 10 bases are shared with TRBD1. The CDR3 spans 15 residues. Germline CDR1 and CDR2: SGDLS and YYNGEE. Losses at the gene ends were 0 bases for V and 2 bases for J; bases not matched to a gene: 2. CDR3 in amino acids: CASSVGGTGAYEQYF. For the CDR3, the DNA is TGTGCCAGCAGCGTAGGCGGGACAGGGGCCTACGAGCAGTACTTC.

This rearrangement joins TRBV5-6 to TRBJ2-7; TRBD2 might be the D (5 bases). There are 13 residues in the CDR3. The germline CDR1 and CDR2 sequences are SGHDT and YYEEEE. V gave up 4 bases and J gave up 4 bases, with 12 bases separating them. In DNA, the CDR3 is TGTGCCAGCAGCGCGGAGGAGGATTACGAGCAGTACTTC. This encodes CASSAEEDYEQYF.

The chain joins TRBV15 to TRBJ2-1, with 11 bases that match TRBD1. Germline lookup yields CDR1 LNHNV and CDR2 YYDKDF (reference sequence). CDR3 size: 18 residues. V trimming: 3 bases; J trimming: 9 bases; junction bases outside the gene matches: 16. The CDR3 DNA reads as TGTGCCACCAGCAGCAGCCTGGGACAGGGGGGACTCCGTCTTGAGCAGTTCTTC. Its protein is CATSSSLGQGGLRLEQFF.

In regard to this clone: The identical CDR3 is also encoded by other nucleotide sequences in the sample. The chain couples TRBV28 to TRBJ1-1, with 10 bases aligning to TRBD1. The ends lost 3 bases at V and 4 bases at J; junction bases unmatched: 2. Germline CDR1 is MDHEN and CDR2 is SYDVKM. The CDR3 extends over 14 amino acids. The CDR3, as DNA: TGTGCCAGCAGTTTGACAGGGGGCGGCACTGAAGCTTTCTTT. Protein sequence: CASSLTGGGTEAFF.

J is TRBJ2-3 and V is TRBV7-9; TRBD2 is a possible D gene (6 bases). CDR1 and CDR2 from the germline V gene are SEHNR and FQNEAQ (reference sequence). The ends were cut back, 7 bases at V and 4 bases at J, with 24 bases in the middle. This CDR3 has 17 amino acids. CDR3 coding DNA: TGTGCCAGCACCTTCCGCCCCTCGCGGGATGGTGCAGATACGCAGTATTTT. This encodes CASTFRPSRDGADTQYF.

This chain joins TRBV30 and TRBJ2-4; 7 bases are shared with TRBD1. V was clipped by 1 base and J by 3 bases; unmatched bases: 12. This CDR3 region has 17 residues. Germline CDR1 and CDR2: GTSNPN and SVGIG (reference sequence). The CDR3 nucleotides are TGTGCCTGGAGTGAAACTACTTCGGACAGGCACAAAAACATTCAGTACTTC. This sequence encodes CAWSETTSDRHKNIQYF.

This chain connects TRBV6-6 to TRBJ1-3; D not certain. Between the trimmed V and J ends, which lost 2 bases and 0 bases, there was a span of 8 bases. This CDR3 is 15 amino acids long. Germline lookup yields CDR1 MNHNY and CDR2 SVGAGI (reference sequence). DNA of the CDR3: TGTGCCAGCAGTTACGAGGGCCCCTCTGGAAACACCATATATTTT. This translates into CASSYEGPSGNTIYF.

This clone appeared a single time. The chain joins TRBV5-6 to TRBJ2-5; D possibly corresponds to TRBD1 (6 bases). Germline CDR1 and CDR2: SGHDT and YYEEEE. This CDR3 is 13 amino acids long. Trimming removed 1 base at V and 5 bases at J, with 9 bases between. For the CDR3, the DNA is TGTGCCAGCAGCTTGACAGGGCGGGAGACCCAGTACTTC. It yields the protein CASSLTGRETQYF.

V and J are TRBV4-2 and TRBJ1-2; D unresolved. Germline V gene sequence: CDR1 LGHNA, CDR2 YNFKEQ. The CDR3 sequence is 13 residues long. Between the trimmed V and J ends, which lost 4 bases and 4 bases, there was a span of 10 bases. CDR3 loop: CASSPYLSYGYTF. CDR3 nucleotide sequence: TGTGCCAGCAGCCCCTACTTGTCCTATGGCTACACCTTC.

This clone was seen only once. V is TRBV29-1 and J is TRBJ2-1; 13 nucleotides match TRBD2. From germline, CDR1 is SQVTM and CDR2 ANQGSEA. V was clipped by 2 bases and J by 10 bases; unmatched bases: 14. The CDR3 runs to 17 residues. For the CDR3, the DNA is TGCAGCGTTGAAACAGGACTAGCGGGGGCAATTGAGGGGGAGCAGTTCTTC. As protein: CSVETGLAGAIEGEQFF.

As DNA, the CDR3 is TGTGCCAGCAGCCCAGCGGGGCTCAATGAGCAGTTCTTC. Its translation is CASSPAGLNEQFF. The chain combines TRBV11-3 with TRBJ2-1; 7 positions agree with TRBD2. V dropped 5 bases and J dropped 6; count of bases not matched to a gene: 4. This CDR3 contains 13 residues. Germline V gene data show CDR1 as SGHNT and CDR2 as YENEEA.

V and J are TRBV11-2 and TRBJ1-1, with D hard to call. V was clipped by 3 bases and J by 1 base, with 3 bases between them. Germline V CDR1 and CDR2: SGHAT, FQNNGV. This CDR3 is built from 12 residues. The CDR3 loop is CASSLRNTEAFF. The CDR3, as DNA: TGTGCCAGCAGCTTGAGGAACACTGAAGCTTTCTTT.

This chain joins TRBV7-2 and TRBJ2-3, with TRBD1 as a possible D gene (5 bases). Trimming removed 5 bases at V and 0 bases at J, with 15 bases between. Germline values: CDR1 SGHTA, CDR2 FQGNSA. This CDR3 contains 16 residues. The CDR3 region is CASSPDSPKSTDTQYF. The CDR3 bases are TGTGCCAGCAGCCCAGACAGCCCTAAGAGCACAGATACGCAGTATTTT. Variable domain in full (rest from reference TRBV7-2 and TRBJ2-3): GAGVSQSPSNKVTEKGKDVELRCDPISGHTALYWYRQSLGQGLEFLIYFQGNSAPDKSGLPSDRFSAERTGGSVSTLTIQRTQQEDSAVYLCASSPDSPKSTDTQYFGPGTRLTVL.

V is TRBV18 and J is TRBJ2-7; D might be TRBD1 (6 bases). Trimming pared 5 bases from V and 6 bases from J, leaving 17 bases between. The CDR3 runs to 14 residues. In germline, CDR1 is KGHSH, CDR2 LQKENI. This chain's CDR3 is CASSYGQKAGEQYF. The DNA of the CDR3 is TGTGCCAGCTCATATGGACAGAAAGCCGGCGAGCAGTACTTC.

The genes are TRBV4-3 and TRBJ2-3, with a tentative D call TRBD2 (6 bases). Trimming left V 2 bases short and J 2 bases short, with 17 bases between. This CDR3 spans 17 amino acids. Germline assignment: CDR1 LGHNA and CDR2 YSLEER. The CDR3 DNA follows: TGCGCCAGCAGCCAAATTCCCTTGGCGGGAATCACAGATACGCAGTATTTT. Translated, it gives CASSQIPLAGITDTQYF.

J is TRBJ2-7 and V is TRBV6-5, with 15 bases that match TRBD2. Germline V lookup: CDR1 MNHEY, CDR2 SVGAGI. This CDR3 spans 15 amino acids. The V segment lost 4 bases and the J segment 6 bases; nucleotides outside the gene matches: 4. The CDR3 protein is CASSLRTSGRGEQYF. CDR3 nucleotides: TGTGCCAGCAGTTTACGGACTAGCGGGAGGGGCGAGCAGTACTTC.

The CDR3 region has the DNA TGCGCCAGCAGCTTTATGGGGGAAGCGGGTGAAAAACTGTTTTTT. Amino acid sequence: CASSFMGEAGEKLFF. The chain carries TRBV5-1 and TRBJ1-4; maybe TRBD1 (5 bases). This CDR3 is 15 amino acids long. V gave up 2 bases and J gave up 7 bases, with 15 bases separating them. The germline V gene encodes CDR1 SGHRS and CDR2 YFSETQ.

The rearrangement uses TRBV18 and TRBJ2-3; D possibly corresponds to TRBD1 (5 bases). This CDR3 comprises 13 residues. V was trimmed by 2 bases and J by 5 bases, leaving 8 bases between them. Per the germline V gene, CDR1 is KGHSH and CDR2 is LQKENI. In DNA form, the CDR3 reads TGTGCCAGCTCACCAGGGGCAGAAGATACGCAGTATTTT. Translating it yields CASSPGAEDTQYF.

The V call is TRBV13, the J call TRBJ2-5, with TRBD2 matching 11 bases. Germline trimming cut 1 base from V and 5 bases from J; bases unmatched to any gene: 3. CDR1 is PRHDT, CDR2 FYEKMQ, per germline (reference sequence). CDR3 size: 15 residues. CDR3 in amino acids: CASSLASGGPETQYF. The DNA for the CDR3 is TGTGCCAGCAGCTTAGCTAGCGGGGGGCCGGAGACCCAGTACTTC.

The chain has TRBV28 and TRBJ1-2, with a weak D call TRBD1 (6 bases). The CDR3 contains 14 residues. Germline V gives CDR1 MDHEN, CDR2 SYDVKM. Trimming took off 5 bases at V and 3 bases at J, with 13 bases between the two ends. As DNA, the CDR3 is TGTGCCAGCAGTCCGAGACAGGTCTACTATGGCTACACCTTC. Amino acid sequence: CASSPRQVYYGYTF.

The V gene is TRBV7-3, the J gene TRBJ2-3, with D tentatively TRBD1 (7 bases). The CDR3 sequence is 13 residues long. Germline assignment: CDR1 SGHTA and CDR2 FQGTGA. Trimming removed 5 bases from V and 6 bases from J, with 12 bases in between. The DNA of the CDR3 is TGTGCCAGCAGCCAGGGGGGCGGCGATACGCAGTATTTT. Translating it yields CASSQGGGDTQYF.

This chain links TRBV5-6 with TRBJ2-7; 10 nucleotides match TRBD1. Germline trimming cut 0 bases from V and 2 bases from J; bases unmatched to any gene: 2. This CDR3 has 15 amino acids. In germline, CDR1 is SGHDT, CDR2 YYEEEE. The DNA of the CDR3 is TGTGCCAGCAGCTTGGCCGGGACAGGGGCCTACGAGCAGTACTTC. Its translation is CASSLAGTGAYEQYF. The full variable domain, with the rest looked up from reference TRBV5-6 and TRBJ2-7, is DAGVTQSPTHLIKTRGQQVTLRCSPKSGHDTVSWYQQALGQGPQFIFQYYEEEERQRGNFPDRFSGHQFPNYSSELNVNALLLGDSALYLCASSLAGTGAYEQYFGPGTRLTVT.

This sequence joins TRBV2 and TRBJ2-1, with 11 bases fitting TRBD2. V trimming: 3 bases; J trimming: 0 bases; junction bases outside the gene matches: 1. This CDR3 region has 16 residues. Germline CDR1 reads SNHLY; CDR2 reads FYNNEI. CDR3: CASSDTSGSSYNEQFF. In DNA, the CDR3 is TGTGCCAGCAGTGATACTAGCGGGAGCTCCTACAATGAGCAGTTCTTC.